Following are 8 T cell receptor beta chains from one sample sequenced in a study of blood T cell repertoires in COVID-19. Only in-frame clones appear in the TCRdb table, and some are missing; sequencing was by immunoSEQ multiplex PCR. This sample has about 24,000 clones; around 90% occur once, and the top ten carry 25% to 30%. Sequenced: peripheral blood. Receptors originate from a man in his 70s with COVID-19, enrolled during active disease.

This rearrangement joins TRBV6-5 to TRBJ2-2; D is perhaps TRBD2 (5 bases). The ends were cut back, 6 bases at V and 2 bases at J, with 10 bases in the middle. In germline, CDR1 is MNHEY, CDR2 SVGAGI. CDR3 length: 14 residues. CDR3 coding DNA: TGTGCCAGCAGAGGACTCTATAACACCGGGGAGCTGTTTTTT. Residues: CASRGLYNTGELFF.

This clone came up once. The rearrangement links TRBV10-3 to TRBJ1-5, with D unresolved. The CDR3 covers 14 residues. Germline V lookup: CDR1 ENHRY, CDR2 SYGVKD. V was clipped by 0 bases and J by 7 bases, with 10 bases between them. The CDR3 protein is CAISESGRSQPQHF. The CDR3 DNA follows: TGTGCCATCAGTGAGTCTGGGAGGAGCCAGCCCCAGCATTTT.

This clone has just a few counts. The chain employs TRBV19 and TRBJ2-6; 8 bases are a match to TRBD1. The V and J ends lost 5 bases and 0 bases, in that order; junction bases with no gene match: 6. The CDR3 sequence is 17 residues long. Germline loops: CDR1 LNHDA, CDR2 SQIVND (reference sequence). This CDR3 reads CASSQGTGLSGANVLTF. The CDR3 DNA follows: TGTGCCAGTAGTCAGGGGACAGGCCTCTCTGGGGCCAACGTCCTGACTTTC.

This chain links TRBV4-2 with TRBJ1-2, with D perhaps TRBD1 (6 bases). Per germline, CDR1 LGHNA and CDR2 YNFKEQ. The CDR3 has 15 amino acids. Trimming removed 3 bases at V and 2 bases at J, with 13 bases between. The CDR3 sequence: CASSHLSGANYGYTF. CDR3 bases: TGTGCCAGCAGCCATCTGTCAGGGGCAAACTATGGCTACACCTTC.

The chain employs TRBV10-3 and TRBJ1-6; D gene uncertain. Germline CDR1 is ENHRY and CDR2 is SYGVKD. The CDR3 covers 14 residues. V gave up 5 bases and J gave up 7 bases, with 12 bases separating them. The CDR3 DNA is TGTGCCATCAGTACTCAGGTTGAGAATTCACCCCTCCACTTT. This translates into CAISTQVENSPLHF.

V and J are TRBV5-1 and TRBJ2-1, with TRBD2 as a possible D gene (6 bases). The CDR3 spans 16 residues. Germline-derived CDR1 and CDR2 are SGHRS and YFSETQ. V was cut by 4 bases and J by 4 bases, with 18 bases left in between. For the CDR3, the DNA is TGCGCCAGCAGCCCGGGTGTGGGCGGGAATTACAATGAGCAGTTCTTC. Protein sequence: CASSPGVGGNYNEQFF.

The V gene is TRBV27, the J gene TRBJ1-4, with D possibly TRBD1 on 6 matching bases. The germline CDR1 and CDR2 sequences are MNHEY and SMNVEV (reference sequence). Trimming stripped 2 bases from V and 5 bases from J, with 15 bases between. The CDR3 has 16 amino acids. The CDR3 sequence: CASSLIPGTKNEKLFF. As DNA, the CDR3 is TGTGCCAGCAGTTTAATCCCCGGGACAAAAAATGAAAAACTGTTTTTT.

V gene TRBV11-2 combines with J gene TRBJ2-7; unclear D gene. V lost 8 bases to trimming and J lost 2 bases, with 13 bases between them. This CDR3 spans 13 amino acids. Looked up from germline, CDR1 is SGHAT and CDR2 is FQNNGV. The CDR3 sequence: CASSLSLTYEQYF. The CDR3 DNA follows: TGTGCCAGCTCCCTAAGTCTCACCTACGAGCAGTACTTC.